Below, 10 T cell receptor beta chains from the same sample are listed, as sequenced in a study of OX40 agonist ivuxolimab in advanced cancers. Method: immunoSEQ multiplex PCR; TCRdb's copy keeps in-frame clones and lacks some. The sample shows roughly 76,000 clones, around 90% of them seen only once. The sample in question was CD4+ or CD8+ T cells sorted from blood, obtained in a trial of the OX40 agonist ivuxolimab. The origin of the receptors is an adult with an advanced solid tumor such as melanoma, head and neck, liver or kidney cancer.

The chain uses TRBV10-2 and TRBJ2-3, with D perhaps TRBD1 (6 bases). V was clipped by 7 bases and J by 0 bases, with 17 bases between them. Germline V gene lookup returns CDR1 WSHSY and CDR2 SAAADI. This CDR3 contains 16 residues. The CDR3 region has the DNA TGCGCCAGCACCCCAGGACAGTCAGCTAGCACAGATACGCAGTATTTT. It specifies CASTPGQSASTDTQYF.

The rearrangement links TRBV2 to TRBJ1-1; a possible D gene is TRBD1 (5 bases). Trimming shortened V by 1 base and J by 5 bases, and 8 bases separated the two germline ends. This CDR3 comprises 13 residues. Per germline, CDR1 SNHLY and CDR2 FYNNEI. The DNA for the CDR3 is TGTGCCAGCAGTGAAGGATGGGGGACTGAAGCTTTCTTT. As protein: CASSEGWGTEAFF.

The chain has TRBV21-1 and TRBJ1-5; the table's D call TRBD1 went unverified against the DNA. TRBV21-1 corresponds to a pseudogene. The CDR3 covers 17 residues. The CDR3 spells CASSKEGTVNSNQPQHF. As DNA, the CDR3 is TGTGCCAGCAGCAAAGAGGGGACAGTAAATAGCAATCAGCCCCAGCATTTT.

The chain is built from TRBV10-1 and TRBJ2-7; D not resolved. The CDR3 is 13 amino acids. Germline CDR1 reads WNHNN; CDR2 reads SYGVQD (reference sequence). The ends were cut back, 3 bases at V and 0 bases at J, with 6 bases in the middle. DNA of the CDR3: TGCGCCAGCAGTGAAGGGCTCTCCTACGAGCAGTACTTC. Protein product: CASSEGLSYEQYF.

This clone was recorded once. The V and J genes are TRBV7-9 and TRBJ1-2, with a weak D call TRBD1 (6 bases). V was shortened by 5 bases and J by 3 bases, with 10 bases between the two germline ends. The CDR3 totals 13 residues. CDR1 and CDR2 (germline): SEHNR, FQNEAQ (reference sequence). CDR3 bases: TGTGCCAGCAGCCCGCCAGGGGACTATGGCTACACCTTC. It specifies CASSPPGDYGYTF.

This clone came up once. The CDR3 nucleotides read TGTGCCAGCAGCGTAGCGGGGGGGCGCGAAGAGACCCAGTACTTC. This encodes CASSVAGGREETQYF. The rearrangement links TRBV9 to TRBJ2-5, with 8 bases that match TRBD2. Germline V gives CDR1 SGDLS, CDR2 YYNGEE. CDR3 length: 15 amino acids. V was clipped by 0 bases and J by 3 bases; unmatched bases: 4.

Only one count was recorded for this clone. V is TRBV19 and J is TRBJ2-7; 8 positions match TRBD1. This CDR3 spans 13 amino acids. Germline CDR1 LNHDA, CDR2 SQIVND (reference sequence). Germline trimming cut 5 bases from V and 3 bases from J; bases unmatched to any gene: 3. This CDR3 is CASSVQGDYEQYF. CDR3 nucleotides: TGTGCCAGTAGTGTACAGGGGGACTACGAGCAGTACTTC. Together with reference TRBV19 and TRBJ2-7, the CDR3 gives the full variable domain: DGGITQSPKYLFRKEGQNVTLSCEQNLNHDAMYWYRQDPGQGLRLIYYSQIVNDFQKGDIAEGYSVSREKKESFPLTVTSAQKNPTAFYLCASSVQGDYEQYFGPGTRLTVT.

The table lists this clone with a count of one. V and J are TRBV7-3 and TRBJ2-3; D uncertain. This CDR3 contains 14 residues. V was shortened by 2 bases and J by 6 bases, with 12 bases between the two germline ends. CDR1 is SGHTA and CDR2 is FQGTGA in the germline V gene. The CDR3 loop reads CASSLPPDGDTQYF. In nucleotides, the CDR3 is TGTGCCAGCAGCTTACCTCCGGACGGGGATACGCAGTATTTT.

On this clone itself: Other DNA sequences in this sample translate to the same CDR3. The J gene is TRBJ1-1, the V gene TRBV6-5, with 7 nucleotides matching TRBD1. CDR3 size: 16 residues. V was clipped by 0 bases and J by 3 bases; unmatched bases: 7. Germline V gene lookup returns CDR1 MNHEY and CDR2 SVGAGI. CDR3 sequence (DNA): TGTGCCAGCAGTTACTCTCGTGTGACAGGGCACACTGAAGCTTTCTTT. Protein: CASSYSRVTGHTEAFF.

V usage is TRBV9 and J usage is TRBJ2-5; TRBD2 agrees at 14 bases. CDR3 length: 16 amino acids. Trimming at V came to 0 bases and at J to 4 bases, leaving 2 bases not matched to a gene. Germline V CDR1 and CDR2: SGDLS, YYNGEE. The CDR3: CASSVDGLAGGETQYF. As DNA, the CDR3 is TGTGCCAGCAGCGTAGATGGACTAGCGGGGGGAGAGACCCAGTACTTC.